This T cell receptor beta chain derives from a study of identical twins. This CDR3 is built from 16 residues. V lost 5 bases, J lost 1 base, and 15 bases lay in between. CDR1 and CDR2 from the germline V gene are MNHEY and SMNVEV (reference sequence). TCRdb re-analysed the 5' RACE reads in MiXCR, keeping a single row per CDR3 protein. The sample includes 520,000 or so distinct CDR3 sequences, 20% to 25% of them seen just once. The sample was also reused in another study, on T cells expressing NK-cell markers.

This clonotype was obtained from a young woman in good health. J is TRBJ2-4 and V is TRBV27; TRBD2 might be the D (6 bases). The sequencing sample was made of CD4+ T cells sorted from blood. CDR3 residues: CASSLGGLGAKNIQYF. In DNA, the CDR3 is TGTGCCAGCAGTCTCGGAGGGCTAGGGGCCAAAAACATTCAGTACTTC.